These 23 T cell receptor beta chains were sequenced from one sample in a study of OX40 agonist ivuxolimab in advanced cancers. Profiling relied on immunoSEQ multiplex PCR, and the TCRdb table lists in-frame clones only, not all of them. The repertoire holds roughly 70,000 clones, approximately 85% seen once, with 0.35% to 0.5% in the top ten. The sequencing here drew on CD4+ or CD8+ T cells sorted from blood, taken in a trial of the OX40 agonist ivuxolimab. The receptors originated from an adult with an advanced solid tumor such as melanoma, head and neck, liver or kidney cancer.

This chain connects TRBV7-6 to TRBJ1-1, with D possibly matching TRBD1 (6 bases). With 4 bases removed from V and 4 bases from J, the gap between germline ends came to 10 bases. The CDR3 extends over 13 amino acids. The germline CDR1 and CDR2 sequences are SGHVS and FNYEAQ. Written as DNA, the CDR3 is TGTGCCAGCAGCTCCACAGGGCTCACTGAAGCTTTCTTT. It is translated as CASSSTGLTEAFF.

The chain joins TRBV5-1 to TRBJ2-1; 7 nucleotides line up with TRBD2. V trimming: 0 bases; J trimming: 3 bases; junction bases outside the gene matches: 9. CDR1 is SGHRS and CDR2 is YFSETQ in the germline V gene. The CDR3 is made up of 17 amino acids. CDR3 nucleotide sequence: TGCGCCAGCAGCTTGGATGTTCGGCGGGGGATCTACAATGAGCAGTTCTTC. It specifies CASSLDVRRGIYNEQFF.

The gene calls are TRBV5-1 and TRBJ1-1; tentative D call: TRBD1 (5 bases). The CDR3 runs 12 residues. Per germline, CDR1 SGHRS and CDR2 YFSETQ. V was shortened by 4 bases and J by 11 bases, with 15 bases between the two germline ends. CDR3 in amino acids: CASSPGGGEAFF. The CDR3 nucleotides read TGCGCCAGCAGCCCTGGCGGGGGTGAGGCTTTCTTT.

The count of this clone is one. The J gene is TRBJ1-1, the V gene TRBV18; no clear D. V lost 0 bases to trimming and J lost 5 bases, with 7 bases between them. CDR1 is KGHSH, CDR2 LQKENI, per germline. The CDR3 is made up of 13 amino acids. The CDR3: CASSPPSRTEAFF. DNA of the CDR3: TGTGCCAGCTCACCACCGTCACGGACTGAAGCTTTCTTT.

The rearrangement links TRBV7-8 to TRBJ1-2, with TRBD1 matching 9 bases. V dropped 2 bases and J dropped 6; count of bases not matched to a gene: 1. The germline CDR1 and CDR2 sequences are SGHVS and FQNEAQ. This CDR3 is 13 amino acids long. CDR3 nucleotide sequence: TGTGCCAGCAGCTTAAGGGACAGGGATGGCTACACCTTC. Translation: CASSLRDRDGYTF.

The V call is TRBV7-3, the J call TRBJ2-7, with TRBD1 as a possible D gene (5 bases). Germline V gives CDR1 SGHTA, CDR2 FQGTGA. V was shortened by 0 bases and J by 2 bases, with 14 bases between the two germline ends. The CDR3 has 16 amino acids. This chain's CDR3 is CASSLTPPWGPYEQYF. Written as DNA, the CDR3 is TGTGCCAGCAGCTTAACCCCACCGTGGGGCCCCTACGAGCAGTACTTC.

The chain employs TRBV9 and TRBJ1-5; possibly TRBD1 for D (6 bases). The CDR3 is 16 amino acids. Germline CDR1 and CDR2: SGDLS and YYNGEE. Between the trimmed V and J ends, which lost 0 bases and 0 bases, there was a span of 10 bases. DNA for the CDR3: TGTGCCAGCAGCGTAGTTACAGGGTCTAGCAATCAGCCCCAGCATTTT. It yields the protein CASSVVTGSSNQPQHF.

V gene TRBV12-1 combines with J gene TRBJ2-5; the D call in the table, TRBD2, was not verified against the DNA. TRBV12-1 is a listed pseudogene. This CDR3 comprises 15 residues. CDR3 protein: CASSFGKWGGETQYF. Written as DNA, the CDR3 is TGTGCCAGCAGCTTTGGGAAGTGGGGAGGCGAGACCCAGTACTTC.

The gene calls are TRBV5-4 and TRBJ2-5; 8 bases line up with TRBD2. Looked up from germline, CDR1 is SGHNT and CDR2 is YYREEE (reference sequence). The V and J ends lost 4 bases and 8 bases, in that order; junction bases with no gene match: 16. The CDR3 length is 16 residues. The CDR3, as DNA: TGTGCCAGCAGCCCCGGGAGGGTAGCGGGCAGGAGCACCCAGTACTTC. Protein product: CASSPGRVAGRSTQYF.

The chain couples TRBV4-1 to TRBJ2-3, with 7 bases aligning to TRBD2. V lost 3 bases and J lost 4; bases outside the gene matches: 13. CDR3 length: 17 amino acids. Germline loops: CDR1 MGHRA, CDR2 YSYEKL. CDR3 in amino acids: CASSQVQRGSGADTQYF. CDR3 DNA sequence: TGCGCCAGCAGCCAGGTTCAGCGGGGCTCCGGCGCAGATACGCAGTATTTT.

The V and J genes are TRBV4-3 and TRBJ1-1, with a possible D match to TRBD1 (6 bases). The CDR3 totals 15 residues. CDR1 and CDR2 (germline): LGHNA, YSLEER. Trimming left V 3 bases short and J 3 bases short, with 14 bases between. CDR3: CASSQEGHRDTEAFF. The DNA for the CDR3 is TGCGCCAGCAGCCAGGAGGGACACCGCGACACTGAAGCTTTCTTT.

V gene TRBV5-4 combines with J gene TRBJ2-7; 7 nucleotides line up with TRBD1. CDR1 SGHNT and CDR2 YYREEE come from the germline V gene (reference sequence). Germline trimming cut 0 bases from V and 6 bases from J; bases unmatched to any gene: 6. The CDR3 covers 14 residues. In nucleotides, the CDR3 is TGTGCCAGCAGCTTGGGGGGACAGCGCCCCGAGCAGTACGTC. Translation gives CASSLGGQRPEQYV.

The J gene is TRBJ1-1, the V gene TRBV6-1, with D possibly being TRBD1 (5 bases). Germline loops: CDR1 MNHNS, CDR2 SASEGT. This CDR3 is built from 13 residues. Trimming stripped 8 bases from V and 7 bases from J, with 17 bases between. CDR3 sequence: CASVAGGINEAFF. The DNA of the CDR3 is TGTGCCAGCGTGGCGGGGGGTATTAATGAAGCTTTCTTT.

This chain joins TRBV5-1 and TRBJ2-6; 7 positions agree with TRBD1. The germline V gene has CDR1 SGHRS and CDR2 YFSETQ. CDR3 length equals 18 residues. V dropped 4 bases and J dropped 2; count of bases not matched to a gene: 12. DNA of the CDR3: TGCGCCAGCAGCGCAACGACAGGGAATCCAGCTGGGGCCAACGTCCTGACTTTC. Protein: CASSATTGNPAGANVLTF. Full variable domain (rest looked up from reference TRBV5-1 and TRBJ2-6): KAGVTQTPRYLIKTRGQQVTLSCSPISGHRSVSWYQQTPGQGLQFLFEYFSETQRNKGNFPGRFSGRQFSNSRSEMNVSTLELGDSALYLCASSATTGNPAGANVLTFGAGSRLTVL.

The chain links TRBV6-6 to TRBJ1-2, with 8 bases that match TRBD1. The CDR3 extends over 16 amino acids. Per the germline V gene, CDR1 is MNHNY and CDR2 is SVGAGI (reference sequence). V shed 2 bases, J shed 4 bases, and the junction held 9 bases outside the gene matches. In nucleotides, the CDR3 is TGTGCCAGCAGTTACCCGGGACCTCAGGGGGCCTATGGCTACACCTTC. Translating it yields CASSYPGPQGAYGYTF.

This sequence joins TRBV29-1 and TRBJ2-3; 7 bases align to TRBD1. The CDR3 loop spans 13 amino acids. The ends lost 8 bases at V and 2 bases at J; junction bases unmatched: 7. Germline V gene lookup returns CDR1 SQVTM and CDR2 ANQGSEA. The CDR3: CSSRQGPTDTQYF. The CDR3 DNA reads TGCAGCTCCCGACAGGGACCCACAGATACGCAGTATTTT.

The gene calls are TRBV5-1 and TRBJ2-5, with D perhaps matching TRBD1 (6 bases). Per germline, CDR1 SGHRS and CDR2 YFSETQ. There are 13 residues in the CDR3. Trimming shortened V by 6 bases and J by 2 bases, and 11 bases separated the two germline ends. CDR3 amino acids: CASTRDTQETQYF. CDR3 in DNA: TGCGCCAGCACACGGGACACTCAAGAGACCCAGTACTTC.

This chain connects TRBV18 to TRBJ1-2; a possible D gene is TRBD1 (6 bases). The V end was cut by 3 bases, the J end by 4 bases, with 6 bases between. The CDR3 contains 12 residues. Germline V lookup: CDR1 KGHSH, CDR2 LQKENI. The CDR3 nucleotides read TGTGCCAGCTCACCGGACAGCTATGGCTACACCTTC. Its protein is CASSPDSYGYTF.

V and J are TRBV6-6 and TRBJ1-1; 7 positions match TRBD1. V lost 6 bases, J lost 1 base, and 8 bases stayed unmatched. CDR3 size: 15 residues. CDR1 is MNHNY, CDR2 SVGAGI, per germline (reference sequence). CDR3 sequence reads: CASSRQGDPNTEAFF. As DNA, the CDR3 is TGTGCCAGCAGCCGACAGGGAGACCCGAACACTGAAGCTTTCTTT.

The rearrangement joins TRBV6-5 to TRBJ2-7, with 8 bases identical to TRBD2. This CDR3 contains 15 residues. Germline V gene sequence: CDR1 MNHEY, CDR2 SVGAGI. The J segment lost 4 bases and the V segment lost 5 bases, leaving 10 bases of the junction unmatched. The CDR3 DNA reads TGTGCCAGCAGTCCTCCGAGCGGGAGAGGGTACGAGCAGTACTTC. The encoded protein is CASSPPSGRGYEQYF.

This chain joins TRBV7-2 and TRBJ1-2; D is ambiguous. The V gene's germline CDR1 is SGHTA and CDR2 FQGNSA. V lost 5 bases and J lost 1, with 14 bases in between. The CDR3 spans 15 residues. The DNA of the CDR3 is TGTGCCAGCAGCCCACCAGTTGAGGGTAACTATGGCTACACCTTC. Protein: CASSPPVEGNYGYTF.

The chain carries TRBV5-1 and TRBJ2-1, with 11 bases lining up with TRBD2. J was trimmed by 5 bases and V by 4 bases; bases with no gene match: 5. In germline, CDR1 is SGHRS, CDR2 YFSETQ. CDR3 length: 15 amino acids. The CDR3 spells CASSHGTSGDNEQFF. The DNA for the CDR3 is TGCGCCAGCAGCCACGGGACTAGCGGTGACAATGAGCAGTTCTTC.

This clone was observed a single time. Other DNA sequences in this sample translate to the same CDR3. This chain joins TRBV7-9 and TRBJ1-1; D remains ambiguous. V lost 1 base and J lost 0, with 6 bases in between. Germline loops: CDR1 SEHNR, CDR2 FQNEAQ (reference sequence). This CDR3 contains 14 residues. For the CDR3, the DNA is TGTGCCAGCAGCTTAGAAGGCCTGAACACTGAAGCTTTCTTT. Its translation is CASSLEGLNTEAFF.